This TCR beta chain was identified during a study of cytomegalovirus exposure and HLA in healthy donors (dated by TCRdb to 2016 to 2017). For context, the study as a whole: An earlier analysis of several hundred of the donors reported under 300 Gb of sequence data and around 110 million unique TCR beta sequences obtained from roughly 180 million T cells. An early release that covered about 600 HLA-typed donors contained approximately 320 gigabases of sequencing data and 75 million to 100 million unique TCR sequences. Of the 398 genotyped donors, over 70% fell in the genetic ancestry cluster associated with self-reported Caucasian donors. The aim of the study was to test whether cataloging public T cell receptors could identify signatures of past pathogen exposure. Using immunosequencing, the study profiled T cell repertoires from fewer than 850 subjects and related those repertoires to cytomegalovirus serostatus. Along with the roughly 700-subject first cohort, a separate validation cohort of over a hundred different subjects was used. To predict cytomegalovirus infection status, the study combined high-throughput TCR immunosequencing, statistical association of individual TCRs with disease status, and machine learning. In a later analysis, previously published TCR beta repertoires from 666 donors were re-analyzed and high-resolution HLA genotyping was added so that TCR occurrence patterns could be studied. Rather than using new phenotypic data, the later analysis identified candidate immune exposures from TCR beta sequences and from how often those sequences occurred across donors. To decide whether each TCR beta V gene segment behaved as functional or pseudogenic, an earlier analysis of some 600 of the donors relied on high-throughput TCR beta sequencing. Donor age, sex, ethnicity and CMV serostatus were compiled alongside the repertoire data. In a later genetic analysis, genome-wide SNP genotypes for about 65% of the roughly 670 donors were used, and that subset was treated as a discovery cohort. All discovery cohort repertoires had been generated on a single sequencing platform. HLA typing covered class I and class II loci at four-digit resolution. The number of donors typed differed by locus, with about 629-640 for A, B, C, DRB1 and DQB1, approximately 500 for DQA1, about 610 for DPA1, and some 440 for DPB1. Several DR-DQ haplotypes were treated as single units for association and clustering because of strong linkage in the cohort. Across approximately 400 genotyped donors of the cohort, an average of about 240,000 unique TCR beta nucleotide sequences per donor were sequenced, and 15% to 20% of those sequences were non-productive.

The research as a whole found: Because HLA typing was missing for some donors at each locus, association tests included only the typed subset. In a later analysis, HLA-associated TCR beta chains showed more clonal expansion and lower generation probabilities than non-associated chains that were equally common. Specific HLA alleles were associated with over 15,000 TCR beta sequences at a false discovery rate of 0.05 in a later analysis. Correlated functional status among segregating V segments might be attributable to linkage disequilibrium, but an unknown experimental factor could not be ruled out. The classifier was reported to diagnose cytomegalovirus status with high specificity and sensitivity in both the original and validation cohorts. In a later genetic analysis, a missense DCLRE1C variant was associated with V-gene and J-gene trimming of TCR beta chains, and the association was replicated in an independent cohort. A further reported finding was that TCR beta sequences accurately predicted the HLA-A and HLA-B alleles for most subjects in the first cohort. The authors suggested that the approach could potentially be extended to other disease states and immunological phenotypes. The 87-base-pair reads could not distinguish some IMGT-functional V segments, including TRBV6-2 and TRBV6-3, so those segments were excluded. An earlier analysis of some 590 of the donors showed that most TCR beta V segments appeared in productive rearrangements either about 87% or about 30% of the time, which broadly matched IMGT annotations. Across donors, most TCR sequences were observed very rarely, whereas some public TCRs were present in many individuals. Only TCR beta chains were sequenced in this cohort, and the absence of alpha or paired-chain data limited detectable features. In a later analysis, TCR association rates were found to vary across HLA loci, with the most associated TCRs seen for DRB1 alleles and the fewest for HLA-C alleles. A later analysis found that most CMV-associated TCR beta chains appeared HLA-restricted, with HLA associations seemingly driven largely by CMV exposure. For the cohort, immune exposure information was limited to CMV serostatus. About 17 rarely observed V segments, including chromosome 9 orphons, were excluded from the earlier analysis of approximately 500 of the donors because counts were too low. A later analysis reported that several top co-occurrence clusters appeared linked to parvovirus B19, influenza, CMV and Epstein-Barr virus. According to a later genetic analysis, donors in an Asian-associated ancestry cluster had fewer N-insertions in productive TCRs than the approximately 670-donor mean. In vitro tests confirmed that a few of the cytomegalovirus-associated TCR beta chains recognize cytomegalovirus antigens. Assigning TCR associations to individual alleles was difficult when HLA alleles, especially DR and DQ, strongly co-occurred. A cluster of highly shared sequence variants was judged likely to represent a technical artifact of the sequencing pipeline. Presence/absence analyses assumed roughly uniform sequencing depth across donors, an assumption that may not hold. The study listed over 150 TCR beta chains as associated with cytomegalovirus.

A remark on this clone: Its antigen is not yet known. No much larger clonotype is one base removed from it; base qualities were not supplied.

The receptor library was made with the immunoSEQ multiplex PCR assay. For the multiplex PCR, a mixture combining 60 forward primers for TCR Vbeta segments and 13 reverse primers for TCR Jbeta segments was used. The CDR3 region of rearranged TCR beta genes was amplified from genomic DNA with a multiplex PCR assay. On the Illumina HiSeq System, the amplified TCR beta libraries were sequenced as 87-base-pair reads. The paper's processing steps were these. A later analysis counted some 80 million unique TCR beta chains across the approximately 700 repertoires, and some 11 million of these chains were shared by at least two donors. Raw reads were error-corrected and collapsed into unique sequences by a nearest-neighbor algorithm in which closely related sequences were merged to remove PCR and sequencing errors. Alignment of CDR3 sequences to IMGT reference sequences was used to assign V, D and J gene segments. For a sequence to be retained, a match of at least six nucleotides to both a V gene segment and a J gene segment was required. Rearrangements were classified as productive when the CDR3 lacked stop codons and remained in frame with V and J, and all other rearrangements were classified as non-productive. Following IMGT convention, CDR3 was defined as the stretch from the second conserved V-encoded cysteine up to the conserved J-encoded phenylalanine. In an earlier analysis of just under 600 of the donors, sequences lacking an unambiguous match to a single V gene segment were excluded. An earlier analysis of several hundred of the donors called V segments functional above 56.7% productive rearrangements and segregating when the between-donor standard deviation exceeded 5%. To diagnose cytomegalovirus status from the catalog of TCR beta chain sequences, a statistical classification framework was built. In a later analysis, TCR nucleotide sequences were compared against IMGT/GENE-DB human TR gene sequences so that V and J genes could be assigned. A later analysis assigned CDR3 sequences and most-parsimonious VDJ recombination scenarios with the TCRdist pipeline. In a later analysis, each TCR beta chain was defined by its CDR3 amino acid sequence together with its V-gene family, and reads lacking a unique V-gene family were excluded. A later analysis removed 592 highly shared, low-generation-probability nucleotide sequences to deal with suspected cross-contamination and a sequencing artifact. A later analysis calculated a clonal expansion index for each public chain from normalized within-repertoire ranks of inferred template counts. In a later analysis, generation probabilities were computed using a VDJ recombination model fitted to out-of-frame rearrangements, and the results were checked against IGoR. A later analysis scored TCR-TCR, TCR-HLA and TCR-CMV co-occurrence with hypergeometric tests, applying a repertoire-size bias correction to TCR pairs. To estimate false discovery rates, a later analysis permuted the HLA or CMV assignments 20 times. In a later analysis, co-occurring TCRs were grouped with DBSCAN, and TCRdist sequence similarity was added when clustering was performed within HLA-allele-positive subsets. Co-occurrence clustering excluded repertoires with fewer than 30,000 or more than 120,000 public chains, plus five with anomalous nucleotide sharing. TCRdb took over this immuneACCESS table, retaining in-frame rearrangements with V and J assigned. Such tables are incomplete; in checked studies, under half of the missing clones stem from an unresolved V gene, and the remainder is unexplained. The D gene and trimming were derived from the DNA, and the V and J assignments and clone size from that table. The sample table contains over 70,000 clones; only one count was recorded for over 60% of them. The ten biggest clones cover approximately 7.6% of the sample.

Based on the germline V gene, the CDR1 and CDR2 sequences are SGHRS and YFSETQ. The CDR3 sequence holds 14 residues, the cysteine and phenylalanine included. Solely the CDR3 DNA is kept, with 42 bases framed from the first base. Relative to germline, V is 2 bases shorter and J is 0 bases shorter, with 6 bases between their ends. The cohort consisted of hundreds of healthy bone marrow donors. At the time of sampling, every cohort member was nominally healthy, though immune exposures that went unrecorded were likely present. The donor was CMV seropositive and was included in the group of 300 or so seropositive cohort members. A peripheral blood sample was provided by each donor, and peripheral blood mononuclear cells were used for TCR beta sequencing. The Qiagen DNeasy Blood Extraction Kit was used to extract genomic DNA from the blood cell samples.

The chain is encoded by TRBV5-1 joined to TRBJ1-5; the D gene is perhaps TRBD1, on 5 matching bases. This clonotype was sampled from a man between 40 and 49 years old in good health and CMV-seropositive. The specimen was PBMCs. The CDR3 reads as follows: CASSLDSSNQPQHF. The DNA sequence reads TGCGCCAGCAGCTTAGACAGTAGCAATCAGCCCCAGCATTTT.